The subject of this entry is one T cell receptor beta chain. The antigen is undetermined. The germline V gene encodes CDR1 LNHDA and CDR2 SQIVND (reference sequence). The CDR3 is 22 residues long. J lost 1 base, V lost 7 bases, and 25 bases had no gene match. This sample was taken from a study of cytomegalovirus exposure and HLA in healthy donors. Every donor was a healthy person donating bone marrow. It was with 60 Vbeta and 13 Jbeta primers that the PCR ran. TCRdb keeps only in-frame clones here, not all; method: immunoSEQ multiplex PCR. Of roughly 140,000 clones listed, roughly 72% are singletons. Findings and limits, study-wide: In an earlier analysis, most TCR beta V segments were productive about 87% or about 30% of the time. Among the sequence variants, a highly shared cluster was likely an artifact of sequencing.

What was sequenced was PBMCs. V gene TRBV19 combines with J gene TRBJ2-5; 12 nucleotides line up with TRBD2. This TCR was recovered from a man aged 40-49 years in good health and CMV-seronegative. CDR3 bases: TGTGCCAGTAACCCATCATGGCACCTCTCTAGCGGGAGGGCCTTTTCCCAAGAGACCCAGTACTTC. Protein: CASNPSWHLSSGRAFSQETQYF.